This TCR beta chain was observed in a study of T cell responses to AZD1222 COVID-19 vaccine. Overall study results and limits: Spike-wide coverage was observed for vaccine-associated CD4 TCRs, with dominant responses at 160-218 and 743-854.

Data came from immunoSEQ multiplex PCR; TCRdb stores just in-frame clones and leaves some out. The sample has some 100,000 clones; about 86% are singletons. Germline V CDR1 and CDR2: SGHDT, YYEEEE. There are 17 residues in the CDR3. V lost 3 bases, J lost 1 base, and 19 bases lay in between. Of note for this clone: Its antigen is unknown.

This clonotype was obtained from an adult in good health. Sequencing used peripheral blood, obtained on day 0 of AZD1222 vaccination. The chain has TRBV5-6 and TRBJ1-1; tentative D call: TRBD1 (5 bases). DNA for the CDR3: TGTGCCAGCAGCTCTCAAACTACCGGGACTGAGAACACTGAAGCTTTCTTT. This sequence encodes CASSSQTTGTENTEAFF.